This T cell receptor beta chain was recovered during a study of blood T cell repertoires in COVID-19. Clinical history reported by participants formed the basis on which cohorts were assigned. Sequenced by immunoSEQ multiplex PCR; TCRdb stores in-frame clones only, minus some. This table holds about 330,000 clones, approximately 87% found once. The sequence came from a woman aged 25 to 39 who had recovered from COVID-19. Sequencing was done on a sample of PBMCs or T cells enriched from blood (not recorded which).

The CDR3 loop is CASSEALPGETQYF. CDR3 nucleotide sequence: TGTGCCAGCAGTGAGGCCCTCCCGGGGGAGACCCAGTACTTC. The V and J genes are TRBV2 and TRBJ2-5; maybe TRBD2 (5 bases). Trimming stripped 3 bases from V and 5 bases from J, with 13 bases between. The CDR3 extends over 14 amino acids. CDR1 and CDR2 from the germline V gene are SNHLY and FYNNEI.